Included here is one T cell receptor (beta chain) sequence, with context. Trimming shortened V by 0 bases and J by 8 bases, and 11 bases separated the two germline ends. Germline V gives CDR1 MNHEY, CDR2 SMNVEV (reference sequence). This CDR3 region has 14 residues. The data originate from a study of CD8 T cells in Susac syndrome. Sequencing of TCR beta was performed on blood CD8+ T cells and on blood CD4+ T cells. The TEMRA cells underwent FACS enrichment, while the CD8+ and CD4+ T cells underwent negative isolation. Random hexamers primed reverse transcription of about 0.45 to 1 ug RNA. With immunoSEQ multiplex PCR, TCR beta CDR3 was amplified across 54 Vbeta and 13 Jbeta. MiXCR, run by TCRdb on the immunoSEQ multiplex PCR reads, gives a single entry per CDR3 protein. Of approximately 270,000 distinct CDR3 sequences detected, 80% to 95% appear once; the ten largest clones hold less than 0.075%.

The sequencing input was CD4+ T cells from PBMCs. The source of this sequence is a human donor with multiple sclerosis. The rearrangement uses TRBV27 and TRBJ2-4; possibly TRBD1 or TRBD2 for D (6 bases each). The CDR3 here is CASSLSWGADIQYF. CDR3 nucleotide sequence: TGTGCCAGCAGTTTATCCTGGGGGGCGGACATTCAGTACTTC.